This entry lists 13 T cell receptor beta chains sequenced from one sample in a study of blood T cell repertoires in COVID-19. Here immunoSEQ multiplex PCR was the method, and the copy in TCRdb shows in-frame clones only, minus some. The data contain about 180,000 clones, around nine tenths of them singletons. The sequenced material came from peripheral blood. The receptors stem from a woman in her 70s with COVID-19, enrolled during active disease.

The CDR3 region has the DNA TGTGCCAGCAGCTTAATAGGCCCAGGGGGCAGTGAAGCTTTCTTT. This gives the protein CASSLIGPGGSEAFF. The chain joins TRBV7-3 to TRBJ1-1; TRBD1 matches 8 bases. Germline trimming cut 1 base from V and 7 bases from J; bases unmatched to any gene: 8. Germline V CDR1 and CDR2: SGHTA, FQGTGA. The CDR3 consists of 15 residues.

Turning to this clone: At the DNA level, this CDR3 is encoded by other sequences in the same sample as well. The chain carries TRBV3-1 (or the pseudogene TRBV3-2) and TRBJ2-7, with 9 positions matching TRBD1. The V gene end was trimmed by 4 bases and the J gene end by 3 bases; junction bases not matched to a gene: 1. This CDR3 is built from 13 residues. Germline CDR1 reads LGHDT; CDR2 reads YNNKEL (reference sequence). CDR3 sequence reads: CASSPGQGYEQYF. CDR3 DNA sequence: TGTGCCAGCAGCCCGGGACAGGGCTACGAGCAGTACTTC.

J is TRBJ2-2 and V is TRBV21-1; the D call of TRBD2 is as the table states it, not checked on the DNA. TRBV21-1 is tagged as a pseudogene. The CDR3 length is 13 residues. CDR3 in amino acids: CASSQRRTGELFF. CDR3 sequence (DNA): TGTGCCAGCAGCCAAAGGAGGACCGGGGAGCTGTTTTTT.

The chain has TRBV18 and TRBJ2-7; perhaps TRBD1 as D (5 bases). The CDR3 runs to 15 residues. Between the trimmed V and J ends, which lost 3 bases and 3 bases, there was a span of 15 bases. The germline V gene has CDR1 KGHSH and CDR2 LQKENI. CDR3 sequence (DNA): TGTGCCAGCTCACCGGGGCACACACCGGTCTACGAGCAGTACTTC. Its protein is CASSPGHTPVYEQYF. The whole variable domain, remainder taken from reference TRBV18 and TRBJ2-7, is NAGVMQNPRHLVRRRGQEARLRCSPMKGHSHVYWYRQLPEEGLKFMVYLQKENIIDESGMPKERFSAEFPKEGPSILRIQQVVRGDSAAYFCASSPGHTPVYEQYFGPGTRLTVT.

The rearrangement uses TRBV19 and TRBJ2-1; 7 nucleotides align to TRBD2. Germline V gives CDR1 LNHDA, CDR2 SQIVND (reference sequence). The CDR3 has 15 amino acids. V was pared by 2 bases and J by 8 bases, with 9 bases of the junction left unmatched. Here the CDR3 DNA reads TGTGCCAGTAGTATATCTAGCGGCCCTACGGATGAGCAGTTCTTC. Its translation: CASSISSGPTDEQFF.

The chain links TRBV29-1 to TRBJ2-3, with TRBD2 matching 8 bases. This CDR3 is 18 amino acids long. The V gene end was trimmed by 1 base and the J gene end by 2 bases; junction bases not matched to a gene: 14. Germline values: CDR1 SQVTM, CDR2 ANQGSEA. As DNA, the CDR3 is TGCAGCGTTGAAGGTTATTTGGGGGGACTAGAGACCACAGATACGCAGTATTTT. Translation gives CSVEGYLGGLETTDTQYF.

The J gene is TRBJ2-7, the V gene TRBV11-3, with D perhaps matching TRBD2 (6 bases). The germline V gene has CDR1 SGHNT and CDR2 YENEEA. The CDR3 sequence is 14 residues long. Deletions cut 0 bases from V and 5 bases from J, with 11 bases between. In nucleotides, the CDR3 is TGTGCCAGCAGCTTAGATAGCGGAACGGACGAGCAGTACTTC. Translation: CASSLDSGTDEQYF. The full variable domain, with the rest looked up from reference TRBV11-3 and TRBJ2-7, is EAGVVQSPRYKIIEKKQPVAFWCNPISGHNTLYWYLQNLGQGPELLIRYENEEAVDDSQLPKDRFSAERLKGVDSTLKIQPAELGDSAVYLCASSLDSGTDEQYFGPGTRLTVT.

The CDR3 region has the DNA TGTGCCAGTGGACAGGGGACCTATAATTCACCCCTCCACTTT. Translation gives CASGQGTYNSPLHF. The chain couples TRBV6-5 to TRBJ1-6, with 9 bases matching TRBD1. This CDR3 contains 14 residues. The V gene's germline CDR1 is MNHEY and CDR2 SVGAGI. The J segment lost 2 bases and the V segment lost 9 bases, leaving 2 bases of the junction unmatched.

The chain links TRBV7-6 to TRBJ2-5; weak D call: TRBD1 (5 bases). Germline CDR1 is SGHVS and CDR2 is FNYEAQ. The V gene lost 0 bases and the J gene lost 1 base, with 9 bases spanning the gap. This CDR3 has 15 residues. This chain's CDR3 is CASSLARASQETQYF. The CDR3 DNA reads as TGTGCCAGCAGCTTAGCCAGGGCGAGCCAAGAGACCCAGTACTTC. Looking up the rest from reference TRBV7-6 and TRBJ2-5 gives the full variable domain: GAGVSQSPRYKVTKRGQDVALRCDPISGHVSLYWYRQALGQGPEFLTYFNYEAQQDKSGLPNDRFSAERPEGSISTLTIQRTEQRDSAMYRCASSLARASQETQYFGPGTRLLVL.

This clone showed up just once. This chain uses TRBV7-2 with TRBJ2-7, with TRBD2 matching 10 bases. CDR1 and CDR2 (germline): SGHTA, FQGNSA. The CDR3 has 15 amino acids. J was trimmed by 6 bases and V by 1 base; bases with no gene match: 6. The CDR3 region is CASSLEGLALTEQYF. CDR3 bases: TGTGCCAGCAGCTTAGAGGGACTAGCGCTGACCGAGCAGTACTTC.

V is TRBV9 and J is TRBJ2-2; 7 nucleotides align to TRBD2. Germline V gene lookup returns CDR1 SGDLS and CDR2 YYNGEE. With 4 bases clipped from V and 2 bases from J, the junction kept 2 bases outside the gene matches. CDR3 length equals 14 residues. The CDR3 region is CASSQGLNTGELFF. The DNA of the CDR3 is TGTGCCAGCAGCCAGGGACTAAACACCGGGGAGCTGTTTTTT.

The chain couples TRBV4-2 to TRBJ2-2; 10 bases are shared with TRBD1. The V gene's germline CDR1 is LGHNA and CDR2 YNFKEQ. This CDR3 comprises 14 residues. Trimming cost V 4 bases and J 6 bases; bases outside gene matches: 2. CDR3 bases: TGTGCCAGCAGCCCGGACAGGGGGGCCGGGGAGCTGTTTTTT. It encodes CASSPDRGAGELFF.

This sequence joins TRBV24-1 and TRBJ1-2; the D gene is possibly TRBD1 (5 bases). V gave up 2 bases and J gave up 7 bases, with 10 bases separating them. This CDR3 comprises 13 residues. From germline, CDR1 is KGHDR and CDR2 SFDVKD. The DNA of the CDR3 is TGTGCCACCAGTGATTGGGGCTTGGGTGGCTACACCTTC. Residues: CATSDWGLGGYTF.